This TCR beta chain is from a study of regulatory T cells in long-lasting Graves disease. Germline CDR1 MRHNA, CDR2 SNTAGT. The junction had 5 bases not matched to a gene; V was cut back by 2 bases and J by 0 bases. This CDR3 is 19 amino acids long. This clonotype was picked up a small number of times. Described time point: newly diagnosed GD, antithyroid drugs for less than 3 months. Researchers made the TCR library from RNA that was extracted from PBMCs. For TCR beta, libraries came from iRepertoire HTBI primers and Arm-PCR of CDR3 regions. TCRdb reanalysed the multiplex PCR reads using MiXCR and keeps one entry per CDR3 protein. This table holds about 420,000 distinct CDR3 sequences, less than 20% found once. These data were likewise used in another study, on T cells in Graves' hyperthyroidism and ophthalmopathy. That investigation notes: The HTBI set primed first-round TCR CDR3 RT-PCR.

The chain employs TRBV6-4 and TRBJ2-1; 15 nucleotides agree with TRBD2. The sample consisted of peripheral blood mononuclear cells (PBMCs), taken at new diagnosis, from a patient treated with antithyroid drugs. This receptor was identified in a woman aged 18-35 years with Graves disease. CDR3 in amino acids: CASSDLGLAGGPSYNEQFF. CDR3 coding DNA: TGTGCCAGCAGTGACCTGGGACTAGCGGGAGGTCCCTCCTACAATGAGCAGTTCTTC.